The 13 T cell receptor beta chains reported below all come from one sample, sequenced in a study of blood T cell repertoires in COVID-19 (dated by TCRdb to about 2020). The library was obtained by the immunoSEQ multiplex PCR assay. TCRdb provides this immuneACCESS table in a form limited to in-frame rearrangements. Some clones are lacking; in checked studies, under half of them reflect an unresolved V gene, and why the rest are absent is not known. Within this sample are 150,000 to 200,000 clones, with about 80% of them counted one time only. 6.5% of the sample is held by the ten biggest clonotypes. Sequencing was carried out using peripheral blood. Receptors were obtained from a man between 65 and 85 years old with active or convalescent COVID-19.

Worth noting for this clone: In the same sample, other DNA sequences code for this CDR3. This rearrangement joins TRBV18 to TRBJ1-5, with 7 bases matching TRBD1. Germline V gene lookup returns CDR1 KGHSH and CDR2 LQKENI. This CDR3 has 14 amino acids. V lost 3 bases and J lost 2; bases outside the gene matches: 1. This CDR3 reads CASSPGQGNQPQHF. DNA of the CDR3: TGTGCCAGCTCACCCGGACAGGGCAATCAGCCCCAGCATTTT. Combining the CDR3 with reference TRBV18 and TRBJ1-5 gives the whole variable domain NAGVMQNPRHLVRRRGQEARLRCSPMKGHSHVYWYRQLPEEGLKFMVYLQKENIIDESGMPKERFSAEFPKEGPSILRIQQVVRGDSAAYFCASSPGQGNQPQHFGDGTRLSIL.

The chain carries TRBV30 and TRBJ2-7, with TRBD2 matching 7 bases. V trimming: 2 bases; J trimming: 3 bases; junction bases outside the gene matches: 1. This CDR3 has 12 residues. The germline V gene has CDR1 GTSNPN and CDR2 SVGIG (reference sequence). In nucleotides, the CDR3 is TGTGCCTGGAGTTGGGACTACTACGAGCAGTACTTC. Translated, it gives CAWSWDYYEQYF.

The rearrangement links TRBV2 to TRBJ2-3; 8 positions agree with TRBD2. V lost 5 bases to trimming and J lost 2 bases; unmatched junction nucleotides: 6. Germline V gene data show CDR1 as SNHLY and CDR2 as FYNNEI. CDR3 length: 15 amino acids. CDR3 protein: CASSLLAGFTDTQYF. DNA of the CDR3: TGTGCCAGCAGTCTATTAGCGGGATTCACAGATACGCAGTATTTT.

The J gene is TRBJ2-2, the V gene TRBV5-1, with TRBD2 matching over 7 bases. Trimming cost V 1 base and J 1 base; bases outside gene matches: 7. From germline, CDR1 is SGHRS and CDR2 YFSETQ. The CDR3 extends over 17 amino acids. The CDR3 DNA follows: TGCGCCAGCAGCTTGCAATGGGAGGGCCTGAACACCGGGGAGCTGTTTTTT. This sequence encodes CASSLQWEGLNTGELFF.

The chain recombines TRBV2 with TRBJ2-5, with a possible D match to TRBD2 (5 bases). The CDR3 length is 12 residues. Trimming stripped 4 bases from V and 5 bases from J, with 8 bases between. Germline V lookup: CDR1 SNHLY, CDR2 FYNNEI. CDR3 sequence (DNA): TGTGCCAGCAGTGGAGGGTTGGAGACCCAGTACTTC. It translates to CASSGGLETQYF.

This rearrangement joins TRBV21-1 to TRBJ2-1; TRBD2, the table's D call, lacks a check against the DNA. TRBV21-1 is termed a pseudogene. The CDR3 runs to 15 residues. The CDR3 DNA sequence: TGTGCCAGCAACCGACTAGCGGGGATTCGCAATGAGCAGTTCTTC. Its protein product is CASNRLAGIRNEQFF.

The chain is built from TRBV4-1 and TRBJ2-2; 7 bases are a match to TRBD2. Looked up from germline, CDR1 is MGHRA and CDR2 is YSYEKL. The CDR3 contains 15 residues. The J segment lost 1 base and the V segment lost 5 bases, leaving 4 bases of the junction unmatched. The CDR3 region has the DNA TGCGCCAGCAGCACCATAGCGGGGAACACCGGGGAGCTGTTTTTT. Amino acid sequence: CASSTIAGNTGELFF.

The chain carries TRBV7-6 and TRBJ1-2; TRBD1 matches at 8 bases. V lost 5 bases to trimming and J lost 5 bases; unmatched junction nucleotides: 10. Looked up from germline, CDR1 is SGHVS and CDR2 is FNYEAQ. The CDR3 is 15 residues long. The DNA for the CDR3 is TGTGCCAGCAGCCTCGGACAGGGCCCCGCTTATGGCTACACCTTC. This encodes CASSLGQGPAYGYTF.

This rearrangement joins TRBV29-1 to TRBJ2-7, with unresolved D. With 7 bases removed from V and 2 bases from J, the gap between germline ends came to 12 bases. The CDR3 totals 12 residues. Germline CDR1 reads SQVTM; CDR2 reads ANQGSEA. The CDR3 region is CSAGQVAYEQYF. DNA of the CDR3: TGCAGCGCGGGCCAGGTAGCCTACGAGCAGTACTTC.

The chain recombines TRBV6-2 or TRBV6-3 with TRBJ1-5; TRBD1 might be the D (5 bases). The CDR3 is made up of 14 amino acids. Trimming pared 5 bases from V and 5 bases from J, leaving 13 bases between. CDR1 MNHEY and CDR2 SVGEGT come from the germline V gene. The CDR3 reads CASSRQGGDQPQHF. DNA for the CDR3: TGTGCCAGCAGTCGTCAGGGTGGGGATCAGCCCCAGCATTTT.

This clone was recorded once. The chain employs TRBV5-1 and TRBJ1-1, with a tentative D call TRBD1 (5 bases). V was pared by 1 base and J by 1 base, with 8 bases between. The CDR3 has 14 residues. Germline lookup yields CDR1 SGHRS and CDR2 YFSETQ. The DNA for the CDR3 is TGCGCCAGCAGCTTGTGGGGCAGGAACACTGAAGCTTTCTTT. As protein: CASSLWGRNTEAFF.

This clone was counted between two and nine times. The rearrangement joins TRBV27 to TRBJ1-4; TRBD1 is a possible D gene (5 bases). V was clipped by 6 bases and J by 8 bases, with 16 bases between them. CDR3 size: 14 residues. Germline V gene data show CDR1 as MNHEY and CDR2 as SMNVEV (reference sequence). In DNA form, the CDR3 reads TGTGCCAGCAGGTCGGCAGGGAGGTCAGAAAAACTGTTTTTT. This codes for CASRSAGRSEKLFF. Complete variable domain (other parts from reference TRBV27 and TRBJ1-4): EAQVTQNPRYLITVTGKKLTVTCSQNMNHEYMSWYRQDPGLGLRQIYYSMNVEVTDKGDVPEGYKVSRKEKRNFPLILESPSPNQTSLYFCASRSAGRSEKLFFGSGTQLSVL.

J is TRBJ1-2 and V is TRBV19, with TRBD1 identical over 9 bases. Germline V CDR1 and CDR2: LNHDA, SQIVND (reference sequence). This CDR3 is 14 amino acids long. V lost 5 bases to trimming and J lost 1 base; unmatched junction nucleotides: 2. The CDR3 DNA sequence: TGTGCCAGTAGTGGACAGGGGCATAACTATGGCTACACCTTC. Amino acids: CASSGQGHNYGYTF. Using reference TRBV19 and TRBJ1-2 for the parts outside the CDR3, the full variable domain is DGGITQSPKYLFRKEGQNVTLSCEQNLNHDAMYWYRQDPGQGLRLIYYSQIVNDFQKGDIAEGYSVSREKKESFPLTVTSAQKNPTAFYLCASSGQGHNYGYTFGSGTRLTVV.